This entry is about one T cell receptor beta chain. Which antigen it targets is not known. Within one base of it there is no much larger clone, and no base qualities were kept. These data come from a study of response to subunit inactivated influenza vaccine (dated by TCRdb to 2016 to 2019). Some background on the complete study: Deep quantitative profiling of the T cell receptor repertoire was used in the study to follow responses to a trivalent subunit inactivated influenza vaccine.

Libraries were constructed by RT-PCR. The reads were generated on an Illumina HiSeq 2500. TCRdb handled the public reads itself, with Q25 trimming in fastp and clone calling in MiXCR, and kept productive beta chains. Every entry covers one CDR3 protein and lists the most common genes and DNA from its rows. The table for this sample lists more than 700,000 distinct CDR3 sequences; 21% of them were counted only once. Clones ranked in the top ten supply 10% to 13% of the sample. Points the paper makes about the study in general: It was suggested by the authors that each seasonal influenza vaccination may recruit only a limited number of new T cells.

This sample comprised PBMCs from blood, obtained more than 4 days after vaccination. The clonotype originates from a man in his fifties or sixties who received an inactivated influenza vaccine. Donor details come from another sample of the same person, matched by shared clones.

The DNA sequence reads TGTGCCAGCAGCCAATACCCCAGAAGGGTCCACGAGCAGTACTTC. The resulting protein is CASSQYPRRVHEQYF. The chain links TRBV14 with TRBJ2-7, with the D gene not clear enough to name. According to the germline V gene, CDR1 reads SGHDN and CDR2 reads FVKESK. V gives up 2 bases and J gives up 5 bases, and the segment between their germline ends measures 16 bases. The CDR3 runs 15 residues from the cysteine to the phenylalanine. Only the CDR3 region is kept as DNA, spanning 45 bases read in frame from base 1.